This passage covers 30 T cell receptor beta chains from one sample sequenced in a study of cytomegalovirus exposure and HLA in healthy donors. The PCR ran on 60 Vbeta and 13 Jbeta primers. Here immunoSEQ multiplex PCR was the method, and the copy in TCRdb shows in-frame clones only, minus some. The top ten hold about a sixth of the sample, which has fewer than 250,000 clones, more than 60% seen once. Sequenced input: PBMCs. These receptors originate from a middle-aged man in good health and CMV-seronegative.

The V and J genes are TRBV18 and TRBJ2-3; 11 bases align to TRBD2. The CDR3 sequence is 14 residues long. Looked up from germline, CDR1 is KGHSH and CDR2 is LQKENI. The J segment lost 9 bases and the V segment lost 3 bases, leaving 5 bases of the junction unmatched. The CDR3 coding sequence is TGTGCCAGCTCACCTAGCGGGGGGGCCAGGACGCAGTATTTT. Protein: CASSPSGGARTQYF.

This rearrangement joins TRBV21-1 to TRBJ2-7; the table's D gene call, TRBD2, was not cross checked with the DNA. TRBV21-1 represents a pseudogene. This CDR3 has 14 amino acids. The CDR3 nucleotides are TGTGCCAGCAGCGAACTAGCGGGTTGGGACGAGCAGTACTTC. Protein: CASSELAGWDEQYF.

V and J are TRBV7-9 and TRBJ2-1; the match to TRBD2 covers 8 bases. The trim removed 4 bases at V and 10 bases at J, leaving 6 bases unmatched. This CDR3 is 13 amino acids long. Germline assignment: CDR1 SEHNR and CDR2 FQNEAQ (reference sequence). DNA of the CDR3: TGTGCCAGCAGCTCAGGACTAGCCTGGGAGCAGTTCTTC. This sequence encodes CASSSGLAWEQFF.

The chain joins TRBV7-2 to TRBJ2-7, with no clear D. Germline CDR1 is SGHTA and CDR2 is FQGNSA. The CDR3 is 13 amino acids. Trimming pared 5 bases from V and 3 bases from J, leaving 11 bases between. The CDR3 DNA reads as TGTGCCAGCAGCCTCTGGAGTTTCTACGAGCAGTACTTC. It encodes CASSLWSFYEQYF.

This clone was recorded a few times. The chain couples TRBV19 to TRBJ1-1; D uncertain. The CDR3 has 15 amino acids. The germline V and J ends were trimmed by 6 bases and 0 bases, with 14 bases remaining between them. From germline, CDR1 is LNHDA and CDR2 SQIVND (reference sequence). The CDR3 sequence: CASRLNIGMNTEAFF. CDR3 in DNA: TGTGCCAGTAGGCTCAACATCGGGATGAACACTGAAGCTTTCTTT.

The chain couples TRBV10-3 to TRBJ2-7, with 8 nucleotides matching TRBD2. V trimming: 6 bases; J trimming: 2 bases; junction bases outside the gene matches: 9. This CDR3 has 15 amino acids. Germline CDR1 and CDR2: ENHRY and SYGVKD. This CDR3 is CAIRPTSGSPYEQYF. In DNA form, the CDR3 reads TGTGCCATCAGACCTACAAGCGGGAGTCCCTACGAGCAGTACTTC.

V gene TRBV18 combines with J gene TRBJ2-1, with TRBD2 as a possible D gene (5 bases). The germline CDR1 and CDR2 sequences are KGHSH and LQKENI. The CDR3 runs 12 residues. Trimming removed 2 bases from V and 7 bases from J, with 6 bases in between. Here the CDR3 reads CASSPSGNEQFF. The DNA of the CDR3 is TGTGCCAGCTCACCATCGGGGAATGAGCAGTTCTTC.

The chain carries TRBV28 and TRBJ1-1; a possible D gene is TRBD1 (5 bases). Trimming pared 5 bases from V and 3 bases from J, leaving 13 bases between. Per the germline V gene, CDR1 is MDHEN and CDR2 is SYDVKM. The CDR3 is 14 amino acids. The CDR3 sequence: CASSPPGEHTEAFF. The CDR3 nucleotides are TGTGCCAGCAGTCCCCCGGGGGAACACACTGAAGCTTTCTTT.

CDR3 DNA: TGTGCCAGCAGACCGGATATCGGGGATAGCACAGATACGCAGTATTTT. This encodes CASRPDIGDSTDTQYF. This chain connects TRBV5-6 to TRBJ2-3; possible D gene TRBD2, 5 bases. Germline V gene sequence: CDR1 SGHDT, CDR2 YYEEEE. V was clipped by 5 bases and J by 0 bases, with 16 bases between them. This CDR3 is built from 16 residues.

The chain has TRBV7-2 and TRBJ1-4, with 7 bases identical to TRBD1. CDR3 length: 13 amino acids. Unmatched junction bases numbered 4, after V lost 4 bases and J lost 8 bases. Germline assignment: CDR1 SGHTA and CDR2 FQGNSA. Here the CDR3 reads CASSSQGKEKLFF. The CDR3 coding sequence is TGTGCCAGCAGCTCACAGGGGAAAGAAAAACTGTTTTTT. The full variable domain, in which reference TRBV7-2 and TRBJ1-4 provide the parts outside the CDR3, is GAGVSQSPSNKVTEKGKDVELRCDPISGHTALYWYRQSLGQGLEFLIYFQGNSAPDKSGLPSDRFSAERTGGSVSTLTIQRTQQEDSAVYLCASSSQGKEKLFFGSGTQLSVL.

The rearrangement uses TRBV18 and TRBJ2-7, with 8 bases that match TRBD2. J lost 2 bases, V lost 4 bases, and 4 bases had no gene match. This CDR3 has 14 amino acids. Germline loops: CDR1 KGHSH, CDR2 LQKENI. The chain's CDR3 is CASSLSGSTYEQYF. As DNA, the CDR3 is TGTGCCAGCTCACTAAGCGGGAGCACCTACGAGCAGTACTTC.

V gene TRBV30 combines with J gene TRBJ1-5; 7 bases agree with TRBD1. In germline, CDR1 is GTSNPN, CDR2 SVGIG (reference sequence). V lost 2 bases to trimming and J lost 7 bases; unmatched junction nucleotides: 5. This CDR3 is 13 amino acids long. CDR3 loop: CAWSRQGGQPQHF. In DNA, the CDR3 is TGTGCCTGGAGTCGACAGGGAGGACAGCCCCAGCATTTT.

The gene calls are TRBV2 and TRBJ2-1; maybe TRBD1 (6 bases). CDR1 SNHLY and CDR2 FYNNEI come from the germline V gene. The CDR3 extends over 16 amino acids. V dropped 7 bases and J dropped 8 bases, with 24 bases sitting between them. CDR3 loop: CASTLSGQRLWDEQFF. The CDR3 DNA sequence: TGTGCCAGCACCCTTTCGGGACAACGGCTGTGGGATGAGCAGTTCTTC.

V gene TRBV11-2 combines with J gene TRBJ2-1, with D possibly matching TRBD2 (5 bases). Germline V gives CDR1 SGHAT, CDR2 FQNNGV. Trimming took off 2 bases at V and 6 bases at J, with 17 bases between the two ends. The CDR3 loop spans 16 amino acids. As DNA, the CDR3 is TGTGCCAGCAGCTTACCCGGACTCAGGCTGGCCAATGAGCAGTTCTTC. Its protein product is CASSLPGLRLANEQFF.

The sample holds one count of this clone. This chain joins TRBV7-2 and TRBJ2-1; TRBD2 agrees at 9 bases. The CDR3 loop spans 15 amino acids. V was clipped by 1 base and J by 7 bases; unmatched bases: 5. Germline V gives CDR1 SGHTA, CDR2 FQGNSA. This CDR3 reads CASSLGTSVLNEQFF. The DNA of the CDR3 is TGTGCCAGCAGCTTAGGGACTAGCGTACTTAATGAGCAGTTCTTC.

The genes are TRBV5-1 and TRBJ2-7; 7 bases line up with TRBD1. The CDR3 extends over 16 amino acids. V was pared by 4 bases and J by 2 bases, with 12 bases of the junction left unmatched. The germline V gene encodes CDR1 SGHRS and CDR2 YFSETQ. The CDR3 here is CASSPAGTANPYEQYF. The CDR3 nucleotides read TGCGCCAGCAGCCCCGCCGGGACAGCTAATCCCTACGAGCAGTACTTC.

The rearrangement uses TRBV7-2 and TRBJ2-1; 13 bases are a match to TRBD2. CDR3 size: 18 residues. From germline, CDR1 is SGHTA and CDR2 FQGNSA. V dropped 0 bases and J dropped 6; count of bases not matched to a gene: 8. CDR3 protein: CASSLAPGTSGAFNEQFF. The CDR3 bases are TGTGCCAGCAGCTTAGCCCCCGGGACTAGCGGGGCCTTCAATGAGCAGTTCTTC.

V is TRBV6-1 and J is TRBJ2-1; 15 bases map to TRBD2. Germline CDR1 and CDR2: MNHNS and SASEGT. V was pared by 8 bases and J by 5 bases, with 4 bases of the junction left unmatched. The CDR3 is made up of 15 amino acids. The CDR3 DNA sequence: TGTGCCAGCGGACTAGCGGGAGGGACAGACAATGAGCAGTTCTTC. This codes for CASGLAGGTDNEQFF.

CDR3 region: CASSPRDNNQPQHF. CDR3 in DNA: TGTGCCAGCAGTCCTCGGGACAATAATCAGCCCCAGCATTTT. V is TRBV27 and J is TRBJ1-5, with D perhaps matching TRBD1 (6 bases). Trimming cost V 5 bases and J 4 bases, with 12 bases left between them. CDR3 size: 14 residues. From germline, CDR1 is MNHEY and CDR2 SMNVEV (reference sequence).

This chain connects TRBV15 to TRBJ2-1; 8 bases line up with TRBD1. Germline V lookup: CDR1 LNHNV, CDR2 YYDKDF (reference sequence). Trimming cost V 1 base and J 8 bases; bases outside gene matches: 7. The CDR3 spans 15 residues. The CDR3 protein is CATSRASGGVDEQFF. The CDR3 DNA follows: TGTGCCACCAGCAGAGCATCAGGGGGCGTGGATGAGCAGTTCTTC.

V usage is TRBV18 and J usage is TRBJ2-7; D gene uncertain. The CDR3 contains 15 residues. Germline assignment: CDR1 KGHSH and CDR2 LQKENI. V lost 3 bases and J 3 bases, leaving 15 bases between the germline ends. The CDR3 DNA sequence: TGTGCCAGCTCACCGCGACAAATAAGTAGCTACGAGCAGTACTTC. As protein: CASSPRQISSYEQYF.

The J gene is TRBJ2-3, the V gene TRBV14, with 7 bases matching TRBD1. There are 14 residues in the CDR3. After removal of 3 bases from V and 4 bases from J, the junction contained 4 bases not matched to a gene. Germline V CDR1 and CDR2: SGHDN, FVKESK. The CDR3 loop is CASSHYDRADTQYF. DNA for the CDR3: TGTGCCAGCAGCCACTACGACAGGGCAGATACGCAGTATTTT.

The rearrangement joins TRBV4-3 to TRBJ2-1; 7 nucleotides agree with TRBD2. This CDR3 region has 15 residues. CDR1 and CDR2 from the germline V gene are LGHNA and YSLEER. With 1 base clipped from V and 8 bases from J, the junction kept 8 bases outside the gene matches. Here the CDR3 DNA reads TGCGCCAGCAGCCAAGGGTTAATAGGGAGGGATGAGCAGTTCTTC. It specifies CASSQGLIGRDEQFF.

The rearrangement uses TRBV6-4 and TRBJ2-2; 11 positions match TRBD2. The junction had 1 base not matched to a gene; V was cut back by 0 bases and J by 4 bases. Germline CDR1 and CDR2: MRHNA and SNTAGT. The CDR3 is made up of 16 amino acids. CDR3 sequence: CASSDSSGRATGELFF. The CDR3 DNA reads TGTGCCAGCAGTGACTCTAGCGGGAGGGCCACCGGGGAGCTGTTTTTT.

The chain is built from TRBV5-1 and TRBJ1-1, with TRBD1 identical over 7 bases. The CDR3 runs 14 residues. Trimming removed 4 bases from V and 5 bases from J; junction bases left unmatched: 8. Germline V gene data show CDR1 as SGHRS and CDR2 as YFSETQ. CDR3 bases: TGCGCCAGCAGCCGAGAACAGGGGCGGACTGAAGCTTTCTTT. Translating it yields CASSREQGRTEAFF.

The rearrangement links TRBV2 to TRBJ2-2; D is perhaps TRBD1 (5 bases). The CDR3 runs to 12 residues. CDR1 SNHLY and CDR2 FYNNEI come from the germline V gene. The V end was cut by 10 bases, the J end by 3 bases, with 9 bases between. CDR3 residues: CATQGDTGELFF. The CDR3 DNA follows: TGTGCCACCCAGGGCGACACCGGGGAGCTGTTTTTT.

The sample holds a few counts of this clone. The V gene is TRBV28, the J gene TRBJ2-1; 11 positions agree with TRBD1. The junction had 4 bases not matched to a gene; V was cut back by 1 base and J by 8 bases. The CDR3 runs 15 residues. Germline CDR1 MDHEN, CDR2 SYDVKM. In DNA form, the CDR3 reads TGTGCCAGCAGTTTATTCAGGACAGGGGGCGATGAGCAGTTCTTC. Protein product: CASSLFRTGGDEQFF.

The chain combines TRBV27 with TRBJ2-3, with 7 bases aligning to TRBD1. Germline CDR1 MNHEY, CDR2 SMNVEV (reference sequence). V lost 6 bases and J lost 8; bases outside the gene matches: 8. The CDR3 contains 13 residues. The CDR3 region is CASSPTGAATQYF. Here the CDR3 DNA reads TGTGCCAGCAGCCCCACAGGGGCCGCTACGCAGTATTTT.

The rearrangement links TRBV7-9 to TRBJ2-7; D gene ambiguous. Germline V gene sequence: CDR1 SEHNR, CDR2 FQNEAQ (reference sequence). Deletions cut 4 bases from V and 5 bases from J, with 9 bases between. CDR3 length equals 12 residues. The CDR3 nucleotides are TGTGCCAGCAGCTCCATCCGGGACGAGCAGTACTTC. It yields the protein CASSSIRDEQYF.

The chain is built from TRBV5-4 and TRBJ2-7; 7 bases match TRBD1. The CDR3 is 13 residues long. With V trimmed by 5 bases and J by 3 bases, 5 bases remained unmatched. Germline-derived CDR1 and CDR2 are SGHNT and YYREEE (reference sequence). The CDR3 DNA follows: TGTGCCAGCAGGGCCGGACAGGACTACGAGCAGTACTTC. Translated: CASRAGQDYEQYF.